A selection of T cell receptor beta chains follows, all from one sample in a study of shared clonotypes between healthy human individuals. Clones were sequenced by immunoSEQ multiplex PCR, and TCRdb holds only the in-frame ones, with some missing. The profile covers 740,000 or so clones, with around 73% appearing a single time and 1.5% to 2% taken by the ten largest. The specimen sequenced was memory CD4+ T cells sorted from blood. These receptor sequences come from a woman aged 30 to 39 in good health. Both conserved end residues are part of each CDR3. The D gene is left open where the match is weak. The size of a clone is reported for some rows only, either as once, few or many, or as a class for expanded clones.

>.|TRBJ1-3|TRBV28|.
CASHDSAGNTIYF
TGTGCCAGTCATGACTCGGCCGGAAACACCATATATTTT
>.|TRBJ2-2|TRBV11-2|TRBD1
CASSPQGGTGELFF
TGTGCCAGCAGCCCACAGGGGGGTACCGGGGAGCTGTTTTTT
>once|TRBJ1-5|TRBV7-2|.
CASSLDVLSNQPQHF
TGTGCCAGCAGCTTAGACGTTCTGAGTAATCAGCCCCAGCATTTT
>.|TRBJ1-4|TRBV5-1|TRBD1
CASSSQGGNEKLFF
TGCGCCAGCAGCTCTCAGGGGGGCAATGAAAAACTGTTTTTT
>.|TRBJ2-5|TRBV29-1|TRBD1
CSVDSQGVETQYF
TGCAGCGTTGATAGTCAGGGGGTAGAGACCCAGTACTTC
>once|TRBJ2-2|TRBV7-7|.
CASSLAGDGPYTGELFF
TGTGCCAGCAGCTTAGCTGGGGACGGACCATACACCGGGGAGCTGTTTTTT
>.|TRBJ2-7|TRBV27|TRBD1
CASSLLPGQGRYEQYF
TGTGCCAGCAGTTTATTGCCGGGACAGGGCCGCTACGAGCAGTACTTC
>.|TRBJ1-2|TRBV28|.
CASRGFLNPRGYTF
TGTGCCAGCAGGGGGTTCTTAAATCCTAGGGGCTACACCTTC
>.|TRBJ2-7|TRBV28|.
CASTQIVGDSYEQYF
TGTGCCAGCACCCAAATTGTAGGGGACTCCTACGAGCAGTACTTC
>.|TRBJ2-1|TRBV5-1|.
CASSLVGQSNNEQFF
TGCGCCAGCAGCTTGGTTGGACAGTCGAACAATGAGCAGTTCTTC
>.|TRBJ1-4|TRBV18|.
CASSPIREVNEKLFF
TGTGCCAGCTCACCAATCAGGGAGGTTAATGAAAAACTGTTTTTT
>.|TRBJ2-5|TRBV6-5|.
CASSPQGPSKTQYF
TGTGCCAGCAGTCCTCAGGGGCCTTCGAAGACCCAGTACTTC
>once|TRBJ1-5|TRBV19|.
CASSGGANQPQHF
TGTGCCAGTAGCGGGGGCGCGAATCAGCCCCAGCATTTT
>few|TRBJ2-2|TRBV5-1|TRBD1
CASSSGQVTGELFF
TGCGCCAGCAGCTCGGGACAGGTCACCGGGGAGCTGTTTTTT
>.|TRBJ1-3|TRBV15|.
CATSRDFIRGPGNTIYF
TGTGCCACCAGCAGAGATTTCATTCGCGGGCCTGGAAACACCATATATTTT
>few|TRBJ1-2|TRBV6-5|.
CASSYLGQFGGYTF
TGTGCCAGCAGTTACTTGGGGCAGTTCGGGGGCTACACCTTC
>.|TRBJ2-5|TRBV5-4|TRBD2
CASSRTSGDETQYF
TGTGCCAGCAGCCGGACTAGCGGGGATGAGACCCAGTACTTC
>few|TRBJ1-3|TRBV2|.
CASSHDRGNTIYF
TGTGCCAGCAGCCATGACAGGGGAAACACCATATATTTT
>.|TRBJ2-1|TRBV27|.
CASSFAWGPASYNEQFF
TGTGCCAGCAGTTTTGCGTGGGGTCCAGCGTCCTACAATGAGCAGTTCTTC
>.|TRBJ2-1|TRBV5-4|.
CASSLGGTYYNEQFF
TGTGCCAGCAGCCTTGGGGGGACTTATTACAATGAGCAGTTCTTC
>.|TRBJ1-5|TRBV15|.
CATSLRTANQPQHF
TGTGCCACCAGCCTTAGGACAGCTAATCAGCCCCAGCATTTT
>few|TRBJ1-2|TRBV25-1|.
CASSDSDYGYTF
TGTGCCAGCAGTGATTCGGATTATGGCTACACCTTC
>few|TRBJ1-4|TRBV19|.
CASSRDTGEKLFF
TGTGCCAGTAGTCGGGACACAGGGGAAAAACTGTTTTTT
>once|TRBJ1-2|TRBV7-2|.
CASTQQRDSGYTF
TGTGCCAGCACCCAACAAAGGGACTCTGGCTACACCTTC
>.|TRBJ1-1|TRBV2|.
CASTPGRVLNTEAFF
TGTGCCAGCACCCCCGGGAGGGTCTTGAACACTGAAGCTTTCTTT
>once|TRBJ2-7|TRBV25-1|.
CASSEWGNHEQYF
TGTGCCAGCAGTGAATGGGGCAACCACGAGCAGTACTTC
>.|TRBJ2-5|TRBV5-1|TRBD1
CASSLSGTGGVRETQYF
TGCGCCAGCAGCTTGTCCGGGACAGGGGGCGTTCGGGAGACCCAGTACTTC
>.|TRBJ1-1|TRBV5-8|.
CASSLPDGQNTEAFF
TGTGCCAGCAGCTTGCCGGACGGGCAGAACACTGAAGCTTTCTTT
>.|TRBJ2-3|TRBV15|.
CATSRGLGTGSDTQYF
TGTGCCACCAGCAGAGGCCTCGGTACAGGGTCAGATACGCAGTATTTT
>.|TRBJ2-7|TRBV28|.
CASSRLSYEQYF
TGTGCCAGTTCTCGGCTCTCCTACGAGCAGTACTTC
>.|TRBJ1-2|TRBV5-4|.
CASRDAGVGGYTF
TGTGCCAGCAGGGACGCAGGGGTGGGTGGCTACACCTTC
>.|TRBJ2-7|TRBV25-1|.
CASSEFTYEQYF
TGTGCCAGCAGTGAATTCACCTACGAGCAGTACTTC
>few|TRBJ1-5|TRBV19|.
CASTPTGGSNQPQHF
TGTGCCAGTACCCCAACGGGGGGCAGCAATCAGCCCCAGCATTTT
>.|TRBJ2-1|TRBV5-1|.
CASNRQNNEQFF
TGCGCCAGCAATAGACAGAACAATGAGCAGTTCTTC
>.|TRBJ2-5|TRBV28|.
CASSPRMAWNKSQETQYF
TGTGCCAGCAGTCCCCGTATGGCTTGGAATAAGTCCCAAGAGACCCAGTACTTC
>.|TRBJ2-7|TRBV28|.
CASSFGGREQYF
TGTGCCAGCAGTTTTGGGGGGCGCGAGCAGTACTTC
>.|TRBJ2-7|TRBV28|.
CASSSSGGGSYEQYF
TGTGCCAGCAGTTCTAGCGGAGGGGGCTCCTACGAGCAGTACTTC
>few|TRBJ2-6|TRBV19|.
CASSRIVLSAGANVLTF
TGTGCCAGTAGTAGGATCGTTCTTAGTGCTGGGGCCAACGTCCTGACTTTC
>.|TRBJ2-7|TRBV28|TRBD1
CASSSRQGGVHALDEQYF
TGTGCCAGCAGTTCGCGACAGGGGGGGGTCCATGCTTTAGACGAGCAGTACTTC
>.|TRBJ2-3|TRBV28|.
CASSFVLRTDTQYF
TGTGCCAGCAGTTTTGTCTTACGCACAGATACGCAGTATTTT
>.|TRBJ1-1|TRBV5-1|.
CASSLAGQGNEAFF
TGCGCCAGCAGCTTGGCCGGGCAGGGTAATGAAGCTTTCTTT
>.|TRBJ2-2|TRBV27|.
CASSLRRNTGELFF
TGTGCCAGCAGTTTGAGGCGGAATACCGGGGAGCTGTTTTTT
>.|TRBJ2-7|TRBV2|TRBD2
CASRPTSGSDEQYF
TGTGCCAGCAGGCCGACTAGCGGGAGCGACGAGCAGTACTTC
>.|TRBJ2-3|TRBV2|TRBD2
CASSLLAGAPDTQYF
TGTGCCAGCAGCCTCCTAGCGGGAGCCCCAGATACGCAGTATTTT
>.|TRBJ1-5|TRBV4-2|.
CASSQELDAYYQPQHF
TGTGCCAGCAGCCAAGAGCTTGACGCATACTATCAGCCCCAGCATTTT
>once|TRBJ2-7|TRBV14|.
CASSQDASSHEQYF
TGTGCCAGCAGCCAAGACGCATCTTCCCACGAGCAGTACTTC
>.|TRBJ2-1|TRBV5-1|.
CASSLVVSGNNEQFF
TGCGCCAGCAGCTTGGTGGTTAGCGGAAACAATGAGCAGTTCTTC
>.|TRBJ1-2|TRBV28|.
CASLGQGPITSYGYTF
TGTGCCAGCCTCGGGCAGGGCCCAATAACCTCCTATGGCTACACCTTC
>few|TRBJ2-7|TRBV27|.
CASSFRIPSNEQYF
TGTGCCAGCAGTTTCAGGATTCCGTCTAACGAGCAGTACTTC
>.|TRBJ1-3|TRBV2|.
CASSEGQYTNTIYF
TGTGCCAGCAGTGAAGGGCAGTATACAAACACCATATATTTT
>.|TRBJ1-1|TRBV10-1|.
CASCLQGWHTEAFF
TGCGCCAGCTGTCTCCAGGGTTGGCACACTGAAGCTTTCTTT